This TCR beta chain appears in the sequencing data of a study of a mutant IDH1 vaccine in newly diagnosed glioma (dated by TCRdb to 2020 to 2023). In terms of the full investigation: Patients were given eight vaccinations, in weeks 1, 3, 5, 7, 11, 15, 19 and 23, which matched visits V03 through V10. Vaccination began 4-6 weeks after radiotherapy alone, or alongside temozolomide cycles in the chemotherapy-containing groups. Of the approximately 29 treated patients, around 62% were male and roughly 38% were female, and a mean age of roughly 40 years was recorded. Peripheral blood samples were drawn at six visits, namely V03 (baseline), V05, V07, V10, V12 and V13. For exploratory analyses, around 26 treated patients had longitudinal TCRB deep sequencing done wherever samples were available. Prior to enrollment, patients had been given standard therapy consisting of radiotherapy alone, temozolomide alone, or radiochemotherapy with temozolomide, with the combination given to most patients. Results the study describes overall, beyond this receptor: It was noted by the authors that analyses of patient blood samples could not be reproduced owing to sample limitations. Pseudoprogression appeared unrelated to alterations in the top peripheral T cell clonotypes detected by TCRB sequencing. Availability determined which PBMC samples were chosen for TCRB deep sequencing. Vaccine-induced immune responses across multiple MHC alleles were detected in 90% to 95% of patients.

Library preparation was by the immunoSEQ multiplex PCR assay. Rearranged TCR beta chain sequences were amplified with the hsTCRB Kit following the manufacturer's protocol. TCRB libraries were sequenced on an Illumina MiSeq. Per the authors' processing: Demultiplexing, trimming and gene mapping were performed with the kit vendor's proprietary platform. TCRdb re-hosts the immuneACCESS table, in-frame sequences only. Its copies lack some clones; in the studies checked, an unresolved V gene accounts for under half of them, and the cause for the rest is not known. The D gene and trimming were derived from the DNA, and the V and J assignments and clone size from that table. Here the sample has tens of thousands of clones; 80% occur a single time. Approximately 6% of the sample comes from the top ten. The sample's time point, from its label and the paper: week 11, during vaccination. Each vaccine dose was 300 ug of a 20-mer mutant IDH1 peptide in Montanide, given subcutaneously with topical imiquimod. Donors had newly diagnosed WHO grade 3 or 4 IDH1-mutant astrocytomas with loss of nuclear ATRX. The samples were drawn from NOA16, a multicentre, single-arm, open-label phase I trial in Germany that tested a mutant IDH1 peptide vaccine in humans for the first time. Genomic DNA for TCRB sequencing was isolated from EDTA blood with the DNeasy Blood and Tissue Kit.

Concerning this clone: No antigen is known for it. Base-call qualities are not available, and no considerably larger clone is one nucleotide away.

Trimming at the junction amounts to 2 bases on V and 1 base on J, and the germline ends lie 8 bases apart. Including the terminal cysteine and phenylalanine, the CDR3 comprises 13 residues. The kept DNA is CDR3 alone, 39 bases in frame from the first base. From the germline V gene (reference sequence), CDR1 is GTSNPN and CDR2 is SVGIG. The input for sequencing was PBMCs, taken from a glioma patient whose treatment included an IDH1 peptide vaccine. The TCR sequence derives from a man aged 45-60 years with glioma. The chain is assembled from TRBV30 and TRBJ1-2, with the D gene not confidently named. The nucleotide sequence reads as follows: TGTGCCTGGAGTAGTGGCAGTAACTATGGCTACACCTTC. Its protein is CAWSSGSNYGYTF.